These T cell receptor beta chains were read from a single sample in a study of cytomegalovirus exposure and HLA in healthy donors. Only in-frame clones appear in the TCRdb table, and some are missing; sequencing was by immunoSEQ multiplex PCR. Seen here are under 200,000 clones, over 70% observed once, and the top ten hold less than 9%. The specimen was PBMCs. The source of these receptors is a male donor in good health and CMV-seropositive. The CDR3 runs from the conserved cysteine through the conserved F or W.

v_call: TRBV27; cdr3_length: 16; j_call: TRBJ2-1; cdr3_aa: CASSSLAGARYNEQFF
v_call: TRBV10-1; cdr3_length: 14; j_call: TRBJ1-1; cdr3_aa: CASSLGGMNTEAFF
v_call: TRBV30; cdr3_length: 14; j_call: TRBJ2-2; cdr3_aa: CACQGLANTGELFF
v_call: TRBV30; cdr3_length: 14; j_call: TRBJ1-5; cdr3_aa: CAWSSGRENQPQHF
v_call: TRBV2; cdr3_length: 14; j_call: TRBJ1-2; cdr3_aa: CASSERGSYYGYTF
v_call: TRBV6-5; cdr3_length: 15; j_call: TRBJ2-7; cdr3_aa: CASSGTSGLSYEQYF
v_call: TRBV13; cdr3_length: 15; j_call: TRBJ1-6; cdr3_aa: CASSAETMYNSPLHF
v_call: TRBV9; cdr3_length: 12; j_call: TRBJ2-3; cdr3_aa: CASSPPTDTQYF
v_call: TRBV9; cdr3_length: 15; j_call: TRBJ2-5; cdr3_aa: CASSSLIAAKETQYF
v_call: TRBV6-5; cdr3_length: 15; j_call: TRBJ1-1; cdr3_aa: CASSTTRGMNTEAFF
v_call: TRBV6-6; cdr3_length: 13; j_call: TRBJ2-7; cdr3_aa: CASSRGTAYEQYF
v_call: TRBV7-9; cdr3_length: 19; j_call: TRBJ2-6; cdr3_aa: CASSSGTGGRRSGANVLTF
v_call: TRBV29-1; cdr3_length: 14; j_call: TRBJ1-1; cdr3_aa: CSAGGWQTSSEAFF
v_call: TRBV30; cdr3_length: 13; j_call: TRBJ1-1; cdr3_aa: CAWRGAWDTEAFF
v_call: TRBV11-2; cdr3_length: 12; j_call: TRBJ2-5; cdr3_aa: CASGPGTETQYF
v_call: TRBV6-1; cdr3_length: 14; j_call: TRBJ2-7; cdr3_aa: CATNPSGGIYEQYF
v_call: TRBV9; cdr3_length: 16; j_call: TRBJ2-5; cdr3_aa: CASSVEGAGRAETQYF
v_call: TRBV14; cdr3_length: 15; j_call: TRBJ2-7; cdr3_aa: CASSPGQGGTYEQYF
v_call: TRBV10-3; cdr3_length: 16; j_call: TRBJ2-1; cdr3_aa: CAISESRQGFYNEQFF
v_call: TRBV6-5; cdr3_length: 12; j_call: TRBJ1-5; cdr3_aa: CASGQGNQPQHF
v_call: TRBV7-9; cdr3_length: 11; j_call: TRBJ2-5; cdr3_aa: CASSLGLGQYF
v_call: TRBV2; cdr3_length: 15; j_call: TRBJ1-2; cdr3_aa: CASSGGGEEPYGYTF
v_call: TRBV12-5; cdr3_length: 13; j_call: TRBJ1-4; cdr3_aa: CASAPEPGEKLFF
v_call: TRBV10-3; cdr3_length: 15; j_call: TRBJ1-5; cdr3_aa: CAISEGQGANQPQHF
v_call: TRBV10-3; cdr3_length: 14; j_call: TRBJ1-5; cdr3_aa: CAISEEAGNQPQHF
v_call: TRBV19; cdr3_length: 13; j_call: TRBJ1-5; cdr3_aa: CASSPDFDQPQHF
v_call: TRBV6-6; cdr3_length: 15; j_call: TRBJ2-1; cdr3_aa: CASSYWPGLTNEQFF
v_call: TRBV12-5; cdr3_length: 15; j_call: TRBJ2-2; cdr3_aa: CASGLTGGKAGELFF
v_call: TRBV7-8; cdr3_length: 16; j_call: TRBJ2-1; cdr3_aa: CASSLVSSAGYNEQFF
v_call: TRBV7-2; cdr3_length: 12; j_call: TRBJ1-1; cdr3_aa: CASSYRTGEAFF
v_call: TRBV13; cdr3_length: 14; j_call: TRBJ2-7; cdr3_aa: CASSTGQAPYEQYF
v_call: TRBV10-2; cdr3_length: 19; j_call: TRBJ2-7; cdr3_aa: CASSDPGTSGGPRSGEQYF
v_call: TRBV19; cdr3_length: 18; j_call: TRBJ2-3; cdr3_aa: CASSGAGGRGFRTDTQYF
v_call: TRBV6-5; cdr3_length: 15; j_call: TRBJ2-5; cdr3_aa: CASSYSQGRGETQYF
v_call: TRBV6-1; cdr3_length: 12; j_call: TRBJ2-5; cdr3_aa: CASSVMRPSQYF
v_call: TRBV10-1; cdr3_length: 13; j_call: TRBJ2-3; cdr3_aa: CASSELATDTQYF
v_call: TRBV4-2; cdr3_length: 16; j_call: TRBJ2-3; cdr3_aa: CASSQASGSITDTQYF
v_call: TRBV7-3; cdr3_length: 19; j_call: TRBJ2-1; cdr3_aa: CASSLGPYLAGGLYNEQFF
v_call: TRBV27; cdr3_length: 15; j_call: TRBJ2-7; cdr3_aa: CASSLGLASTYEQYF
v_call: TRBV5-4; cdr3_length: 14; j_call: TRBJ1-6; cdr3_aa: CASSEGQSNSPLHF
v_call: TRBV27; cdr3_length: 14; j_call: TRBJ2-1; cdr3_aa: CASTVAGGHNEQFF
v_call: TRBV29-1; cdr3_length: 14; j_call: TRBJ2-3; cdr3_aa: CSVAPGGFADTQYF
v_call: TRBV30; cdr3_length: 12; j_call: TRBJ2-3; cdr3_aa: CAWSPAADTQYF
v_call: TRBV9; cdr3_length: 12; j_call: TRBJ1-2; cdr3_aa: CASSAEGSGYTF
v_call: TRBV30; cdr3_length: 17; j_call: TRBJ1-5; cdr3_aa: CAWIKPGEPHIGQPQHF
v_call: TRBV25-1; cdr3_length: 13; j_call: TRBJ1-1; cdr3_aa: CASSDRGDTEAFF
v_call: TRBV19; cdr3_length: 14; j_call: TRBJ1-3; cdr3_aa: CASSGGNWGNTIYF
v_call: TRBV6-5; cdr3_length: 13; j_call: TRBJ1-2; cdr3_aa: CASSYSYRDGYTF
v_call: TRBV19; cdr3_length: 15; j_call: TRBJ2-3; cdr3_aa: CASSTGTRGADTQYF
v_call: TRBV6-1; cdr3_length: 17; j_call: TRBJ2-3; cdr3_aa: CASSEDRSGVSTDTQYF
v_call: TRBV2; cdr3_length: 14; j_call: TRBJ2-2; cdr3_aa: CASRRGDYTGELFF
v_call: TRBV6-1; cdr3_length: 15; j_call: TRBJ1-2; cdr3_aa: CASSEVPDRGDGYTF
v_call: TRBV6-6; cdr3_length: 16; j_call: TRBJ1-4; cdr3_aa: CASSYQPTGGDEKLFF
v_call: TRBV9; cdr3_length: 17; j_call: TRBJ2-1; cdr3_aa: CASSPPVRGGSYNEQFF
v_call: TRBV7-9; cdr3_length: 12; j_call: TRBJ1-1; cdr3_aa: CASSFRDSGAFF